Listed below are T cell receptor beta chains from one sample, sequenced in a study of shared clonotypes between healthy human individuals. TCRdb's table, derived via immunoSEQ multiplex PCR, lists solely in-frame clones and lacks some. The profile covers fewer than 1.4 million clones, with around 78% appearing a single time and roughly 0.61% taken by the ten largest. Sequenced material: memory CD4+ T cells from PBMCs. The receptor set was obtained from a man aged 18 to 29 in good health. Some clones in this sample may be carry-over from other donors' samples. Each CDR3 is given with its conserved first and last residue. A D gene is named only where the DNA matches it firmly. Some rows have no size entry. The others give once, few or many, or a class for an expanded clone.

size,J,D,V,CDR3,DNA
few,TRBJ2-7,TRBD2,TRBV7-8,CASSPGLALNEQYF,TGTGCCAGCAGCCCGGGACTAGCGCTCAACGAGCAGTACTTC
.,TRBJ2-1,.,TRBV6-1,CASKGLPHNEQFF,TGTGCCAGCAAGGGACTTCCTCACAATGAGCAGTTCTTC
.,TRBJ2-3,TRBD2,TRBV9,CASSPSSGSRGLTDTQYF,TGTGCCAGCTCGCCTTCTAGCGGGAGCAGGGGGTTAACAGATACGCAGTATTTT
.,TRBJ1-2,TRBD1,TRBV7-7,CASSEPTGGYGYTF,TGTGCCAGCAGCGAACCGACAGGGGGATATGGCTACACCTTC
.,TRBJ1-1,.,TRBV9,CASSDGRGSGRMNTEAFF,TGTGCCAGCAGCGATGGTCGGGGGTCTGGTCGGATGAACACTGAAGCTTTCTTT
.,TRBJ2-1,.,TRBV28,CASRGTPTTGNEQFF,TGTGCCAGCAGGGGGACCCCTACCACGGGAAATGAGCAGTTCTTC
many,TRBJ2-3,.,TRBV7-2,CASSSQGQRDTQYF,TGTGCCAGCAGCTCGCAGGGCCAGAGAGATACGCAGTATTTT
once,TRBJ2-1,.,TRBV11-2,CASSLPRAAEQFF,TGTGCCAGCAGCTTACCGAGGGCAGCTGAGCAGTTCTTC
.,TRBJ1-1,TRBD1,TRBV6-6,CASTPGQMNTEAFF,TGTGCCAGCACCCCGGGACAGATGAACACTGAAGCTTTCTTT
.,TRBJ1-2,TRBD1,TRBV6-5,CASSKGTGYGYTF,TGTGCCAGCAGTAAAGGGACAGGGTATGGCTACACCTTC
.,TRBJ2-7,.,TRBV6-5,CASSFDSAYEQYF,TGTGCCAGCAGTTTCGACAGTGCCTACGAGCAGTACTTC
many,TRBJ2-5,TRBD1,TRBV5-6,CASSSRGQGARETQYF,TGTGCCAGCAGCTCCAGGGGACAGGGGGCGAGGGAGACCCAGTACTTC
.,TRBJ1-1,.,TRBV5-1,CASSLEARGTEAFF,TGCGCCAGCAGCTTGGAAGCGAGGGGCACTGAAGCTTTCTTT
.,TRBJ1-3,.,TRBV19,CATRAAGNTIYF,TGTGCCACCAGAGCAGCCGGAAACACCATATATTTT
.,TRBJ1-2,.,TRBV28,CASSMTFGYTF,TGTGCCAGCAGTATGACATTTGGCTACACCTTC
.,TRBJ1-4,.,TRBV18,CASSWSGLGGDEKLFF,TGTGCCAGCTCTTGGTCGGGCTTGGGAGGCGATGAAAAACTGTTTTTT
.,TRBJ1-5,.,TRBV12-1,CASSGGWGFAQPQHF,TGTGCCAGCAGCGGCGGTTGGGGCTTCGCTCAGCCCCAGCATTTT